These 12 T cell receptor beta chains share one sample of origin, sequenced in a study of post-analysis software for immune sequencing data. General study points: Patients carried several TRBV segments more frequently than controls did, and TRBV5-6, TRBV5-1 and TRBV20-1 were among them.

Built from TCR beta cDNA, the libraries had unique molecular identifiers in them. MiXCR, applied by TCRdb to the PCR reads, yields one record per CDR3 protein. The repertoire has approximately 770,000 distinct CDR3 sequences, around 46% of them found once; the top ten carry approximately 4.4%. For these TCRs, the target antigens are not known. Sequenced: blood. The receptor source for this set is a girl under 18 with multiple sclerosis.

In this sample, this clonotype turned up a few times. The chain employs TRBV30 and TRBJ2-1; D remains ambiguous. Germline assignment: CDR1 GTSNPN and CDR2 SVGIG (reference sequence). CDR3 length: 11 amino acids. Trimming pared 4 bases from V and 6 bases from J, leaving 7 bases between. Here the CDR3 DNA reads TGTGCCTGGAAGGTCCGCAATGAGCAGTTCTTC. Translation: CAWKVRNEQFF.

The sample holds a few counts of this clonotype. V is TRBV7-8 and J is TRBJ2-7; a weak D match, TRBD1 (6 bases). Trimming cost V 7 bases and J 6 bases, with 16 bases left between them. The CDR3 has 13 residues. Germline V CDR1 and CDR2: SGHVS, FQNEAQ. The CDR3 sequence: CASTWDTTGEQYF. DNA of the CDR3: TGTGCCAGCACCTGGGACACCACGGGCGAGCAGTACTTC.

The V and J genes are TRBV10-2 and TRBJ2-3; 10 bases are a match to TRBD2. Germline lookup yields CDR1 WSHSY and CDR2 SAAADI. CDR3 length: 15 residues. Unmatched junction bases numbered 4, after V lost 3 bases and J lost 4 bases. CDR3 in amino acids: CASSDPSGSPDTQYF. The CDR3 DNA sequence: TGCGCCAGCAGTGACCCTAGCGGGAGCCCAGATACGCAGTATTTT.

CDR3 region: CASSQEWGEQFF. The CDR3 DNA reads as TGTGCCAGCAGCCAAGAGTGGGGTGAGCAGTTCTTC. J is TRBJ2-1 and V is TRBV14; D remains ambiguous. Trimming removed 0 bases at V and 9 bases at J, with 6 bases between. There are 12 residues in the CDR3. CDR1 is SGHDN and CDR2 is FVKESK in the germline V gene.

J is TRBJ2-1 and V is TRBV29-1; D is perhaps TRBD1 (5 bases). CDR3 length equals 13 residues. V lost 0 bases, J lost 9 bases, and 12 bases lay in between. Germline V gene data show CDR1 as SQVTM and CDR2 as ANQGSEA. In nucleotides, the CDR3 is TGCAGCGTTGAAGAGGGGCCCACGGGTGAGCAGTTCTTC. This translates into CSVEEGPTGEQFF.

A few counts support this clonotype. This chain's CDR3 is CASNRDADYEQYF. For the CDR3, the DNA is TGTGCCAGCAATCGAGACGCCGACTACGAGCAGTACTTC. V and J are TRBV6-1 and TRBJ2-7; D is ambiguous. CDR1 is MNHNS, CDR2 SASEGT, per germline. The CDR3 covers 13 residues. Trimming removed 7 bases at V and 3 bases at J, with 13 bases between.

This clonotype has only one observation. The chain has TRBV2 and TRBJ2-1, with D perhaps TRBD2 (5 bases). The CDR3 runs 11 residues. The germline V gene has CDR1 SNHLY and CDR2 FYNNEI. Between the trimmed V and J ends, which lost 6 bases and 11 bases, there was a span of 11 bases. Here the CDR3 reads CASREADQQFF. CDR3 DNA sequence: TGTGCCAGCAGGGAGGCCGATCAGCAGTTCTTC. The variable domain in full, with the rest retrieved from reference TRBV2 and TRBJ2-1, is EPEVTQTPSHQVTQMGQEVILRCVPISNHLYFYWYRQILGQKVEFLVSFYNNEISEKSEIFDDQFSVERPDGSNFTLKIRSTKLEDSAMYFCASREADQQFFGPGTRLTVL.

The chain recombines TRBV7-2 with TRBJ2-7; D gene ambiguous. The germline gives CDR1 SGHTA, CDR2 FQGNSA. The V gene lost 2 bases and the J gene lost 0 bases, with 8 bases spanning the gap. This CDR3 comprises 14 residues. In nucleotides, the CDR3 is TGTGCCAGCAGCTTATGGGCAGTCTCCTACGAGCAGTACTTC. Translating gives CASSLWAVSYEQYF.

This clonotype was seen more than once but under ten times. Just one base apart from a much larger clone, this may be a read error. V and J are TRBV7-2 and TRBJ2-4, with 10 bases fitting TRBD1. The CDR3 loop spans 14 amino acids. CDR1 is SGHTA, CDR2 FQGNSA, per germline. This CDR3 is CAGSSRTGGNIQYF. As DNA, the CDR3 is TGTGCCGGCAGCTCTCGGACAGGGGGGAACATTCAGTACTTC.

The J gene is TRBJ2-1, the V gene TRBV5-1; 7 bases are a match to TRBD1. CDR3 size: 15 residues. Trimming removed 5 bases from V and 4 bases from J; junction bases left unmatched: 9. CDR1 SGHRS and CDR2 YFSETQ come from the germline V gene. Here the CDR3 DNA reads TGCGCCAGCAGAGAAAGGACAGGTGGATACAATGAGCAGTTCTTC. Translation gives CASRERTGGYNEQFF.

This clonotype has a handful of counts. This chain connects TRBV29-1 to TRBJ2-7; weak D call: TRBD2 (6 bases). Trimming took 4 bases from V and 1 from J, leaving 11 bases between them. CDR1 and CDR2 (germline): SQVTM, ANQGSEA. The CDR3 is 13 residues long. The CDR3 sequence: CSVVGGTSYEQYF. The CDR3, as DNA: TGCAGCGTTGTGGGGGGAACATCCTACGAGCAGTACTTC.

This clonotype has just a few counts. V usage is TRBV7-9 and J usage is TRBJ2-3; no clear D. The CDR3 length is 13 residues. Trimming stripped 3 bases from V and 5 bases from J, with 9 bases between. CDR1 and CDR2 from the germline V gene are SEHNR and FQNEAQ (reference sequence). Here the CDR3 reads CASSLSSVDTQYF. The CDR3 bases are TGTGCCAGCAGCTTGTCCTCGGTAGATACGCAGTATTTT.